A single sample gave rise to the 19 T cell receptor beta chains below, sequenced in a study of vaccination and CD4 T cells after COVID-19. Stated treatment: approximately nine-day PBMC culture with coronavirus spike peptide pools or control peptides (ViraFEST assay). Gathered ahead of the COVID-19 pandemic (2011-2018) were the CD4+ T cells of the unexposed donor. The Oncomine TCR Beta short-read assay sequenced DNA from cultured CD4+ T cells. TCRdb redid the calling of the PCR reads with MiXCR, one entry per CDR3 protein. The table has 7,000 to 8,500 distinct CDR3 sequences, 35% to 45% seen once. No antigen has been identified for these receptors. Source material: CD4+ T cells from blood, cultured in vitro. The receptors originated from a human donor in good health.

V usage is TRBV20-1 and J usage is TRBJ2-3; D is perhaps TRBD2 (7 bases). Between the trimmed V and J ends, which lost 0 bases and 6 bases, there was a span of 16 bases. In germline, CDR1 is DFQATT, CDR2 SNEGSKA (reference sequence). CDR3 length: 15 amino acids. The CDR3 DNA reads TGCAGTGCTAGAGATTGGGGGGGGGCGCCCGATACGCAGTATTTT. This gives the protein CSARDWGGAPDTQYF.

Comment on this clonotype: The CDR3 does not end in the conserved phenylalanine or tryptophan, so this is likely a read error. The chain has TRBV6-1 and TRBJ1-2, with 7 positions matching TRBD1. Germline trimming cut 6 bases from V and 4 bases from J; bases unmatched to any gene: 5. Germline loops: CDR1 MNHNS, CDR2 SASEGT. This CDR3 has 13 amino acids. CDR3: CASSPRQGYGYTL. The CDR3 coding sequence is TGTGCCAGCAGCCCCAGACAGGGCTATGGCTACACCCTC.

J is TRBJ1-6 and V is TRBV27; the D is unclear. CDR1 is MNHEY, CDR2 SMNVEV, per germline (reference sequence). V lost 7 bases and J 3 bases, leaving 13 bases between the germline ends. The CDR3 spans 15 residues. The CDR3 loop is CASKDPGYYNSPLHF. The CDR3 DNA follows: TGTGCCAGCAAGGACCCGGGATACTATAATTCACCCCTCCACTTT.

This clonotype was observed a handful of times. This chain links TRBV15 with TRBJ1-2; no clear D. Germline values: CDR1 LNHNV, CDR2 YYDKDF (reference sequence). Trimming took off 4 bases at V and 4 bases at J, with 10 bases between the two ends. This CDR3 is 13 amino acids long. This CDR3 reads CATSKDGLYGYTF. CDR3 nucleotide sequence: TGTGCCACCAGCAAAGACGGTCTCTATGGCTACACCTTC. Full variable domain (outside the CDR3, taken from reference TRBV15 and TRBJ1-2): DAMVIQNPRYQVTQFGKPVTLSCSQTLNHNVMYWYQQKSSQAPKLLFHYYDKDFNNEADTPDNFQSRRPNTSFCFLDIRSPGLGDTAMYLCATSKDGLYGYTFGSGTRLTVV.

This clonotype occurred a few times. The chain combines TRBV21-1 with TRBJ1-5; the table's D call of TRBD1 was not tested on the DNA. TRBV21-1 represents a pseudogene. CDR3 length: 20 amino acids. CDR3 residues: CASSLDLRNIGGDSNQPQHF. CDR3 sequence (DNA): TGTGCCAGCAGCTTGGACCTCCGGAACATCGGGGGAGATAGCAATCAGCCCCAGCATTTT.

The genes are TRBV27 and TRBJ2-7, with D possibly being TRBD2 (6 bases). V was pared by 3 bases and J by 3 bases, with 15 bases between. CDR3 size: 15 residues. Germline V lookup: CDR1 MNHEY, CDR2 SMNVEV (reference sequence). The CDR3 coding sequence is TGTGCCAGCAGTTTTCTTCCGGGAGTCTTCTACGAGCAGTACTTC. It specifies CASSFLPGVFYEQYF.

This clonotype was seen a handful of times. This sequence joins TRBV25-1 and TRBJ1-6; D is possibly TRBD1 (5 bases). This CDR3 is built from 14 residues. Trimming took off 10 bases at V and 7 bases at J, with 17 bases between the two ends. Looked up from germline, CDR1 is MGHDK and CDR2 is SYGVNS. The CDR3 nucleotides read TGTGCCACTGCGGGTGGGGCCGCGAATTCACCCCTCCACTTT. Translated, it gives CATAGGAANSPLHF.

This clonotype has only a few counts. V gene TRBV6-1 combines with J gene TRBJ1-2; D uncertain. Germline V gene data show CDR1 as MNHNS and CDR2 as SASEGT. CDR3 length equals 13 residues. V lost 5 bases, J lost 5 bases, and 12 bases lay in between. The CDR3 protein is CASSTTETYGYTF. As DNA, the CDR3 is TGTGCCAGCAGTACGACTGAGACGTATGGCTACACCTTC.

The CDR3 bases are TGTGCCAGCAGCCTGGACTACACAGATACGCAGTATTTT. Protein: CASSLDYTDTQYF. The V call is TRBV7-2, the J call TRBJ2-3; a weak D match, TRBD2 (6 bases). Germline-derived CDR1 and CDR2 are SGHTA and FQGNSA. CDR3 size: 13 residues. Trimming took off 5 bases at V and 2 bases at J, with 8 bases between the two ends.

The CDR3 DNA reads as TGTGCCTGGAAACGCGCGCCAGGGATGGATAATTCACCCCTCCACTTT. Translating it yields CAWKRAPGMDNSPLHF. This chain joins TRBV30 and TRBJ1-6; possibly TRBD1 for D (5 bases). V shed 4 bases and J shed 5 bases, with 18 bases lying between them. The CDR3 extends over 16 amino acids. Germline V gives CDR1 GTSNPN, CDR2 SVGIG (reference sequence).

This clonotype has more than one count but fewer than ten. The chain couples TRBV20-1 to TRBJ2-1; 11 positions agree with TRBD2. V lost 3 bases to trimming and J lost 9 bases; unmatched junction nucleotides: 4. The CDR3 covers 13 residues. Germline assignment: CDR1 DFQATT and CDR2 SNEGSKA (reference sequence). CDR3 DNA: TGCAGTGCTAGCCTAGCGGGAGGTGGTGAGCAGTTCTTC. Protein product: CSASLAGGGEQFF.

This chain links TRBV30 with TRBJ1-2, with D unresolved. Germline CDR1 reads GTSNPN; CDR2 reads SVGIG (reference sequence). Trimming took off 2 bases at V and 8 bases at J, with 15 bases between the two ends. This CDR3 region has 13 residues. CDR3 loop: CAWSSNTREGYTF. CDR3 sequence (DNA): TGTGCCTGGAGTTCCAACACCCGAGAAGGCTACACCTTC.

This clonotype has only a few counts. The chain couples TRBV7-6 to TRBJ2-1; D is unclear. Germline V gene sequence: CDR1 SGHVS, CDR2 FNYEAQ. The length of the CDR3 is 13 residues. V was cut by 1 base and J by 4 bases, with 5 bases left in between. Written as DNA, the CDR3 is TGTGCCAGCAGCTTAGAAGCGTACAATGAGCAGTTCTTC. This codes for CASSLEAYNEQFF.

The chain couples TRBV20-1 to TRBJ2-7; tentative D call: TRBD1 (6 bases). Trimming removed 1 base at V and 5 bases at J, with 15 bases between. The V gene's germline CDR1 is DFQATT and CDR2 SNEGSKA (reference sequence). This CDR3 contains 14 residues. The CDR3 spells CSARATGRSDEQYF. The CDR3 DNA sequence: TGCAGTGCTAGAGCAACAGGGCGGTCCGACGAGCAGTACTTC.

The chain carries TRBV15 and TRBJ2-6, with D unclear. The CDR3 is 17 residues long. Germline values: CDR1 LNHNV, CDR2 YYDKDF (reference sequence). V was cut by 0 bases and J by 1 base, with 10 bases left in between. In DNA, the CDR3 is TGTGCCACCAGCAGAGATTGGTTGCGGTCTGGGGCCAACGTCCTGACTTTC. This codes for CATSRDWLRSGANVLTF.

V and J are TRBV18 and TRBJ1-1; D unclear. The CDR3 length is 14 residues. Trimming stripped 6 bases from V and 6 bases from J, with 17 bases between. Germline V gene data show CDR1 as KGHSH and CDR2 as LQKENI. CDR3 nucleotides: TGTGCCAGCTCCCTCAATGGAGGGAAGGCTGAAGCTTTCTTT. Protein product: CASSLNGGKAEAFF.

This clonotype appeared a few times. The chain is built from TRBV6-2 or TRBV6-3 and TRBJ1-3, with D maybe TRBD1 (6 bases). Trimming left V 6 bases short and J 3 bases short, with 6 bases between. The germline gives CDR1 MNHEY, CDR2 SVGEGT. This CDR3 spans 12 amino acids. The CDR3 coding sequence is TGTGCCAGCAGGGACAGTGGAAACACCATATATTTT. This encodes CASRDSGNTIYF.

The sample holds a few counts of this clonotype. The chain employs TRBV5-6 and TRBJ2-1; D is unclear. CDR3 size: 14 residues. V gave up 4 bases and J gave up 7 bases, with 15 bases separating them. CDR1 and CDR2 from the germline V gene are SGHDT and YYEEEE. This CDR3 reads CASSHPLARNEQFF. For the CDR3, the DNA is TGTGCCAGCAGCCACCCCCTGGCCCGGAATGAGCAGTTCTTC.

The chain combines TRBV5-8 with TRBJ2-5; unclear D gene. Per germline, CDR1 SGHTS and CDR2 YDEGEE. The CDR3 is made up of 14 amino acids. Trimming left V 4 bases short and J 5 bases short, with 15 bases between. In DNA, the CDR3 is TGTGCCAGCAGCGTTGACCAAGGTGGGGAGACCCAGTACTTC. Encoded protein: CASSVDQGGETQYF.